One and the same sample provided the 20 T cell receptor beta chains below, sequenced in a study of shared clonotypes between healthy human individuals. Measured with immunoSEQ multiplex PCR; TCRdb has only the in-frame clones, and not every one. Among around 2.5 million clones listed, 90% to 95% were seen once. The source material was naive CD4+ T cells from PBMCs. Described subset: CD45RA+ positively selected. The receptors were sampled from a man between 18 and 29 years old in good health. Some clones in this sample may be carry-over from other donors' samples.

This rearrangement joins TRBV5-4 to TRBJ2-4; D gene uncertain. This CDR3 region has 15 residues. V dropped 4 bases and J dropped 1 base, with 12 bases sitting between them. CDR1 is SGHNT and CDR2 is YYREEE in the germline V gene (reference sequence). The CDR3 sequence: CASSTRASAKNIQYF. CDR3 in DNA: TGTGCCAGCAGCACCCGCGCTTCTGCCAAAAACATTCAGTACTTC.

The gene calls are TRBV18 and TRBJ1-1; no clear D. Trimming left V 4 bases short and J 3 bases short, with 15 bases between. CDR1 and CDR2 (germline): KGHSH, LQKENI. The length of the CDR3 is 15 residues. Written as DNA, the CDR3 is TGTGCCAGCTCACTCCATACGCCGGGCGACACTGAAGCTTTCTTT. Encoded protein: CASSLHTPGDTEAFF.

This clone was detected once. CDR3 bases: TGTGCCAGCAGCCCCGGACTAGTCCTGGACGAGCAGTACTTC. It encodes CASSPGLVLDEQYF. The chain links TRBV7-9 to TRBJ2-5, with 7 bases identical to TRBD2. Judging by the DNA end, TRBJ2-7 fits better; the J call may be wrong. Germline-derived CDR1 and CDR2 are SEHNR and FQNEAQ (reference sequence). CDR3 size: 14 residues.

This chain connects TRBV7-9 to TRBJ1-1; D gene uncertain. Deletions cut 5 bases from V and 6 bases from J, with 22 bases between. The germline CDR1 and CDR2 sequences are SEHNR and FQNEAQ (reference sequence). The CDR3 spans 16 residues. For the CDR3, the DNA is TGTGCCAGCAGCCACTTAGAACGGGGAAAATACTCTGAAGCTTTCTTT. Protein sequence: CASSHLERGKYSEAFF. The variable domain in full, completed from reference TRBV7-9 and TRBJ1-1, reads DTGVSQNPRHKITKRGQNVTFRCDPISEHNRLYWYRQTLGQGPEFLTYFQNEAQLEKSRLLSDRFSAERPKGSFSTLEIQRTEQGDSAMYLCASSHLERGKYSEAFFGQGTRLTVV.

The V call is TRBV19, the J call TRBJ2-1, with D maybe TRBD2 (5 bases). The V end was cut by 5 bases, the J end by 10 bases, with 15 bases between. The CDR3 length is 13 residues. Germline values: CDR1 LNHDA, CDR2 SQIVND (reference sequence). DNA of the CDR3: TGTGCCAGTAGTCCCTTGGCTAGCATGGAGCAGTTCTTC. Translating gives CASSPLASMEQFF.

This chain joins TRBV18 and TRBJ2-7; the D gene is possibly TRBD1 (5 bases). The CDR3 consists of 14 residues. The germline V and J ends were trimmed by 6 bases and 5 bases, with 17 bases remaining between them. Germline V lookup: CDR1 KGHSH, CDR2 LQKENI. The CDR3 sequence: CASSTSGRVDEQYF. CDR3 DNA sequence: TGTGCCAGCTCTACTTCGGGCAGGGTCGACGAGCAGTACTTC.

The chain carries TRBV7-2 and TRBJ1-5; TRBD1 might be the D (5 bases). CDR3 size: 14 residues. Between the trimmed V and J ends, which lost 4 bases and 10 bases, there was a span of 17 bases. The germline V gene has CDR1 SGHTA and CDR2 FQGNSA. This chain's CDR3 is CASSSGAVFYPQHF. DNA for the CDR3: TGTGCCAGCAGCTCCGGGGCCGTTTTCTACCCCCAGCATTTT.

The chain combines TRBV19 with TRBJ1-2; the match to TRBD1 covers 7 bases. This CDR3 is 18 amino acids long. V trimming: 0 bases; J trimming: 2 bases; junction bases outside the gene matches: 12. CDR1 LNHDA and CDR2 SQIVND come from the germline V gene (reference sequence). Written as DNA, the CDR3 is TGTGCCAGTAGTATAGAGGCTCTGAGGGGGCCCAGCAACTATGGCTACACCTTC. Translating gives CASSIEALRGPSNYGYTF.

The chain links TRBV5-1 to TRBJ1-1; possible D gene TRBD1, 5 bases. Trimming took off 0 bases at V and 3 bases at J, with 12 bases between the two ends. Germline V gene sequence: CDR1 SGHRS, CDR2 YFSETQ. CDR3 size: 15 residues. The CDR3 sequence: CASSLAGGSYTEAFF. Written as DNA, the CDR3 is TGCGCCAGCAGCTTGGCTGGGGGTTCTTACACTGAAGCTTTCTTT.

V is TRBV6-1 and J is TRBJ2-1, with 9 bases identical to TRBD2. CDR1 is MNHNS and CDR2 is SASEGT in the germline V gene. V shed 7 bases and J 9 bases; nucleotides not matched to a gene: 13. The CDR3 totals 15 residues. The chain's CDR3 is CASTLRAGGPAEQFF. The CDR3, as DNA: TGTGCCAGCACCCTAAGGGCGGGAGGGCCCGCTGAGCAGTTCTTC.

The gene calls are TRBV5-1 and TRBJ2-4; 13 bases agree with TRBD2. This CDR3 region has 21 residues. J was trimmed by 0 bases and V by 1 base; bases with no gene match: 13. Germline lookup yields CDR1 SGHRS and CDR2 YFSETQ. CDR3 sequence reads: CASSLTQLGLAGELAKNIQYF. Written as DNA, the CDR3 is TGCGCCAGCAGCTTGACCCAACTTGGACTAGCGGGAGAGCTAGCCAAAAACATTCAGTACTTC.

V gene TRBV5-1 combines with J gene TRBJ1-2; 7 bases are shared with TRBD1. Germline V gene sequence: CDR1 SGHRS, CDR2 YFSETQ. The CDR3 loop spans 14 amino acids. Unmatched junction bases numbered 4, after V lost 5 bases and J lost 0 bases. The CDR3 DNA follows: TGCGCCAGCAGACCAGGACAGGCTAACTATGGCTACACCTTC. It specifies CASRPGQANYGYTF.

The V call is TRBV5-1, the J call TRBJ2-7; 8 positions agree with TRBD2. The CDR3 loop spans 16 amino acids. The junction had 14 bases not matched to a gene; V was cut back by 3 bases and J by 6 bases. Germline CDR1 SGHRS, CDR2 YFSETQ. The CDR3 reads CASSSGTSGKAIEQYF. The CDR3 coding sequence is TGCGCCAGCAGCTCGGGCACTAGCGGAAAGGCCATCGAGCAGTACTTC.

The chain links TRBV4-3 to TRBJ2-1, with a possible D match to TRBD2 (6 bases). The CDR3 covers 16 residues. Germline CDR1 is LGHNA and CDR2 is YSLEER. V lost 5 bases and J lost 1, with 15 bases in between. CDR3: CASSAARGRSYNEQFF. CDR3 bases: TGCGCCAGCAGCGCTGCCCGGGGGAGGTCCTACAATGAGCAGTTCTTC.

This chain uses TRBV10-3 with TRBJ2-7; 9 nucleotides match TRBD1. CDR1 is ENHRY, CDR2 SYGVKD, per germline. V was clipped by 7 bases and J by 5 bases; unmatched bases: 9. This CDR3 is built from 14 residues. CDR3 residues: CAITSGTGRNEQYF. Here the CDR3 DNA reads TGTGCCATCACCTCCGGGACAGGGAGGAACGAGCAGTACTTC.

The rearrangement joins TRBV19 to TRBJ2-3, with D perhaps being TRBD1 or TRBD2 (6 bases each). The CDR3 loop spans 15 amino acids. Germline loops: CDR1 LNHDA, CDR2 SQIVND (reference sequence). Trimming pared 1 base from V and 6 bases from J, leaving 14 bases between. The chain's CDR3 is CASSIGGAGQDTQYF. The CDR3 nucleotides read TGTGCCAGTAGTATAGGGGGGGCAGGCCAGGATACGCAGTATTTT.

The chain has TRBV4-3 and TRBJ1-4, with 8 bases fitting TRBD1. Looked up from germline, CDR1 is LGHNA and CDR2 is YSLEER. The CDR3 runs to 18 residues. J was trimmed by 5 bases and V by 4 bases; bases with no gene match: 15. Here the CDR3 reads CASSLIYLRQGLNEKLFF. CDR3 bases: TGCGCCAGCAGCCTTATTTACCTTAGACAGGGGCTGAATGAAAAACTGTTTTTT.

The chain is built from TRBV7-3 and TRBJ1-3, with D unresolved. Trimming stripped 5 bases from V and 0 bases from J, with 11 bases between. The CDR3 loop spans 15 amino acids. Germline V CDR1 and CDR2: SGHTA, FQGTGA. The DNA of the CDR3 is TGTGCCAGCAGCCCCGGCCTAAGCTCTGGAAACACCATATATTTT. Translation: CASSPGLSSGNTIYF.

This clone was seen only once. The chain is built from TRBV18 and TRBJ2-3; D perhaps matches TRBD2 (6 bases). CDR3 length: 15 amino acids. Germline V gene lookup returns CDR1 KGHSH and CDR2 LQKENI. Trimming stripped 2 bases from V and 3 bases from J, with 12 bases between. CDR3 DNA: TGTGCCAGCTCACCAAAGGAGGACTATACAGATACGCAGTATTTT. It yields the protein CASSPKEDYTDTQYF.

This chain uses TRBV5-4 with TRBJ2-5; possibly TRBD2 for D (5 bases). The CDR3 consists of 16 residues. V lost 5 bases and J lost 6, with 23 bases in between. Germline CDR1 and CDR2: SGHNT and YYREEE (reference sequence). Here the CDR3 reads CASSLTVGEGMKTQYF. The CDR3 region has the DNA TGTGCCAGCAGTCTGACTGTAGGAGAGGGAATGAAGACCCAGTACTTC.